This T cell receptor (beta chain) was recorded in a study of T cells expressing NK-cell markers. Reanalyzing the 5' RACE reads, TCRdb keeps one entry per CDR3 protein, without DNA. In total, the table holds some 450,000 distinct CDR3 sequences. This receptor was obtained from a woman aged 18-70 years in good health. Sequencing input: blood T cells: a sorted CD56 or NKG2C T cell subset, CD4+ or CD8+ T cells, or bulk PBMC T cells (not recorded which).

This CDR3 is CASSYPAGIAGELFF. The J gene is TRBJ2-2, the V gene TRBV6-2 or TRBV6-3; TCRdb names TRBD2, which stays unverified in the absence of DNA. The CDR3 extends over 15 amino acids. The V gene's germline CDR1 is MNHEY and CDR2 SVGEGT.